This TCR beta chain was captured in a study of T-cell memory formation after mild COVID-19. cDNA libraries for TCR alpha and TCR beta, carrying sample barcodes and UMIs, came from 5'RACE with constant-segment primers. TCRdb used MiXCR to reprocess the 5' RACE reads, holding one entry per CDR3 protein. The repertoire includes about 170,000 distinct CDR3 sequences, approximately 12% of them detected once, and 2.5% to 3.5% sits in the top ten. Germline CDR1 is SQVTM and CDR2 is ANQGSEA. This CDR3 has 15 amino acids. The ends lost 4 bases at V and 9 bases at J; junction bases unmatched: 13. The sample was PBMCs or a T cell subset sorted from them (not recorded which). The chain employs TRBV29-1 and TRBJ2-1; 9 positions match TRBD1. The TCR was taken from a man aged 18 to 30 who had mild COVID-19 (a few samples of this study predate the infection). Cell type and time point are not known. The CDR3 loop reads CSVVPWDRESGEQFF. CDR3 in DNA: TGCAGCGTTGTCCCATGGGACAGGGAGTCGGGTGAGCAGTTCTTC.